What follows are 30 T cell receptor beta chains derived from one specimen sequenced in a study of T cell responses to AZD1222 COVID-19 vaccine. Here immunoSEQ multiplex PCR was the method, and the copy in TCRdb shows in-frame clones only, minus some. Among more than 120,000 clones listed, approximately 89% were seen once. Sequenced material: peripheral blood, taken 28 days after the second AZD1222 dose. These receptors were taken from an adult who received the AZD1222 COVID-19 vaccine.

This rearrangement joins TRBV18 to TRBJ2-1; the D is unclear. The CDR3 is 14 amino acids. From germline, CDR1 is KGHSH and CDR2 LQKENI. The V end lost 2 bases, the J end lost 10 bases, and 15 bases lay between the germline ends. The CDR3: CASSPSGPPWEQFF. The CDR3 bases are TGTGCCAGCTCACCATCAGGCCCCCCGTGGGAGCAGTTCTTC.

V gene TRBV5-1 combines with J gene TRBJ1-1, with D hard to call. CDR1 is SGHRS, CDR2 YFSETQ, per germline. Trimming left V 0 bases short and J 1 base short, with 10 bases between. The CDR3 consists of 15 residues. As DNA, the CDR3 is TGCGCCAGCAGCTTGGTACCTTTGGGGAACACTGAAGCTTTCTTT. Translating it yields CASSLVPLGNTEAFF.

V gene TRBV24-1 combines with J gene TRBJ1-3; D remains unclear. The germline V gene has CDR1 KGHDR and CDR2 SFDVKD. This CDR3 spans 15 amino acids. Trimming removed 3 bases at V and 7 bases at J, with 15 bases between. For the CDR3, the DNA is TGTGCCACCAGTGATCCCCATAGCGGAGACAACACCATATATTTT. Protein sequence: CATSDPHSGDNTIYF.

The rearrangement links TRBV10-3 to TRBJ2-7; D is unresolved. Germline V CDR1 and CDR2: ENHRY, SYGVKD. This CDR3 is 14 amino acids long. Trimming stripped 0 bases from V and 3 bases from J, with 9 bases between. As DNA, the CDR3 is TGTGCCATCAGTGAGTCAACGGGCAACTACGAGCAGTACTTC. It yields the protein CAISESTGNYEQYF.

The table lists this clone with a few counts. DNA for the CDR3: TGTGCCAGCAGGGAACTAGCGATTTACTCCTACAATGAGCAGTTCTTC. It specifies CASRELAIYSYNEQFF. The chain has TRBV6-1 and TRBJ2-1; 7 bases map to TRBD2. Germline CDR1 is MNHNS and CDR2 is SASEGT. The length of the CDR3 is 16 residues. V lost 6 bases and J lost 0; bases outside the gene matches: 8.

The sample holds a few counts of this clone. The chain has TRBV11-2 and TRBJ1-2; D possibly corresponds to TRBD1 (5 bases). V dropped 4 bases and J dropped 2 bases, with 23 bases sitting between them. The CDR3 covers 18 residues. CDR1 and CDR2 from the germline V gene are SGHAT and FQNNGV. The CDR3 spells CASSSLPVQTELNYGYTF. The CDR3 DNA sequence: TGTGCCAGCAGCTCGCTCCCCGTGCAGACAGAGTTGAACTATGGCTACACCTTC.

V gene TRBV15 combines with J gene TRBJ2-5; D may be TRBD1 or TRBD2 (5 bases each). The CDR3 is 15 amino acids. Germline V gene sequence: CDR1 LNHNV, CDR2 YYDKDF (reference sequence). Trimming stripped 5 bases from V and 5 bases from J, with 18 bases between. The CDR3 protein is CATSPGTGPRETQYF. The CDR3 nucleotides read TGTGCCACCAGCCCGGGGACCGGGCCTAGGGAGACCCAGTACTTC.

About this clone itself: Other DNA sequences of this sample code for an identical CDR3. The rearrangement uses TRBV7-2 and TRBJ1-6; D remains unclear. There are 14 residues in the CDR3. The V gene lost 1 base and the J gene lost 7 bases, with 8 bases spanning the gap. Germline V CDR1 and CDR2: SGHTA, FQGNSA. The CDR3: CASSLGAGNSPLHF. CDR3 bases: TGTGCCAGCAGCTTAGGGGCAGGAAATTCACCCCTCCACTTT.

This chain joins TRBV10-3 and TRBJ2-5; TRBD1 matches at 7 bases. Trimming took 3 bases from V and 4 from J; bases not matched to a gene: 20. Germline CDR1 is ENHRY and CDR2 is SYGVKD. The CDR3 length is 19 residues. The CDR3 DNA sequence: TGTGCCATCAGTGATACTTTGCCCCGGGACAGCCTACTCCGAGAGACCCAGTACTTC. Amino acids: CAISDTLPRDSLLRETQYF.

The J gene is TRBJ1-6, the V gene TRBV11-3; D uncertain. The germline gives CDR1 SGHNT, CDR2 YENEEA. Between the trimmed V and J ends, which lost 5 bases and 7 bases, there was a span of 15 bases. This CDR3 contains 15 residues. The DNA of the CDR3 is TGTGCCAGCAGCGATCGCGGCGGCTTAAATTCACCCCTCCACTTT. This sequence encodes CASSDRGGLNSPLHF.

The chain combines TRBV28 with TRBJ2-4; TRBD2 matches at 7 bases. With V trimmed by 0 bases and J by 0 bases, 2 bases remained unmatched. This CDR3 region has 16 residues. Germline V gives CDR1 MDHEN, CDR2 SYDVKM. The CDR3 loop reads CASSLWSSGAKNIQYF. The DNA of the CDR3 is TGTGCCAGCAGTTTATGGTCTAGCGGAGCCAAAAACATTCAGTACTTC. The full variable domain, in which reference TRBV28 and TRBJ2-4 provide the parts outside the CDR3, is DVKVTQSSRYLVKRTGEKVFLECVQDMDHENMFWYRQDPGLGLRLIYFSYDVKMKEKGDIPEGYSVSREKKERFSLILESASTNQTSMYLCASSLWSSGAKNIQYFGAGTRLSVL.

CDR3 in amino acids: CASSHITSGSIYEQYF. DNA of the CDR3: TGCGCCAGCAGCCATATCACTAGCGGGAGTATCTACGAGCAGTACTTC. The gene calls are TRBV4-1 and TRBJ2-7; 11 bases are a match to TRBD2. Trimming at V came to 3 bases and at J to 3 bases, leaving 7 bases not matched to a gene. CDR1 is MGHRA and CDR2 is YSYEKL in the germline V gene. The CDR3 extends over 16 amino acids.

This clone was picked up one time. The rearrangement links TRBV13 to TRBJ2-3; 8 bases align to TRBD2. Germline CDR1 is PRHDT and CDR2 is FYEKMQ (reference sequence). This CDR3 region has 15 residues. J lost 4 bases, V lost 3 bases, and 6 bases had no gene match. CDR3 DNA: TGTGCCAGCAGCTTCCGAGCGGGAGTGGCAGATACGCAGTATTTT. It codes for CASSFRAGVADTQYF.

The chain carries TRBV3-1 (or the pseudogene TRBV3-2) and TRBJ2-1, with 7 bases lining up with TRBD2. V lost 5 bases to trimming and J lost 2 bases; unmatched junction nucleotides: 6. Germline loops: CDR1 LGHDT, CDR2 YNNKEL (reference sequence). CDR3 length: 15 amino acids. The CDR3 reads CASSDPGLTYNEQFF. The DNA for the CDR3 is TGTGCCAGCAGCGATCCGGGACTAACCTACAATGAGCAGTTCTTC.

This chain uses TRBV23-1 with TRBJ2-1; maybe TRBD1 (6 bases). TRBV23-1 is marked as an open reading frame, function uncertain. Trimming took off 4 bases at V and 5 bases at J, with 18 bases between the two ends. The CDR3 extends over 16 amino acids. The CDR3 protein is CASSPHEGVQNNEQFF. CDR3 nucleotides: TGCGCCAGCAGTCCTCACGAGGGGGTACAGAACAATGAGCAGTTCTTC.

The chain carries TRBV9 and TRBJ1-2, with D perhaps TRBD1 (5 bases). The germline V gene encodes CDR1 SGDLS and CDR2 YYNGEE. The CDR3 has 15 residues. Trimming removed 3 bases from V and 4 bases from J, with 16 bases in between. This CDR3 reads CASSALGQEIYGYTF. The CDR3 coding sequence is TGTGCCAGCAGCGCTTTAGGACAAGAAATCTATGGCTACACCTTC.

The chain couples TRBV2 to TRBJ1-1; D perhaps matches TRBD1 (5 bases). The CDR3 length is 11 residues. V was clipped by 5 bases and J by 11 bases, with 12 bases between them. Germline V gives CDR1 SNHLY, CDR2 FYNNEI. The DNA for the CDR3 is TGTGCCAGCAGTTGGGACGTCGTGGCTTTCTTT. As protein: CASSWDVVAFF.

The CDR3 bases are TGTGCCAGCAGTGTGATAGGTGAAAAACTGTTTTTT. It translates to CASSVIGEKLFF. The V and J genes are TRBV2 and TRBJ1-4, with D unclear. The length of the CDR3 is 12 residues. V lost 4 bases to trimming and J lost 7 bases, with 7 bases between them. Germline-derived CDR1 and CDR2 are SNHLY and FYNNEI.

The chain recombines TRBV29-1 with TRBJ1-1; no definite D call. CDR1 and CDR2 from the germline V gene are SQVTM and ANQGSEA. The CDR3 runs 13 residues. V lost 7 bases and J 0 bases, leaving 12 bases between the germline ends. CDR3 loop: CSATTEMNTEAFF. CDR3 in DNA: TGCAGCGCGACGACGGAGATGAACACTGAAGCTTTCTTT.

The chain uses TRBV11-2 and TRBJ1-2; 8 positions match TRBD1. Per the germline V gene, CDR1 is SGHAT and CDR2 is FQNNGV. Trimming removed 3 bases from V and 0 bases from J; junction bases left unmatched: 6. The CDR3 is 16 residues long. The CDR3 DNA sequence: TGTGCCAGCAGCTTGGGCGGGACAGGTTCTAACTATGGCTACACCTTC. Translated, it gives CASSLGGTGSNYGYTF.

The chain couples TRBV7-8 to TRBJ2-7; 8 bases agree with TRBD1. The CDR3 sequence is 15 residues long. Germline V gene data show CDR1 as SGHVS and CDR2 as FQNEAQ. J lost 4 bases, V lost 2 bases, and 7 bases had no gene match. The CDR3 here is CASSLLGTGGYEQYF. CDR3 nucleotide sequence: TGTGCCAGCAGCTTATTAGGGACAGGAGGTTACGAGCAGTACTTC. The full variable domain, rest sourced from reference TRBV7-8 and TRBJ2-7, is GAGVSQSPRYKVAKRGQDVALRCDPISGHVSLFWYQQALGQGPEFLTYFQNEAQLDKSGLPSDRFFAERPEGSVSTLKIQRTQQEDSAVYLCASSLLGTGGYEQYFGPGTRLTVT.

The chain recombines TRBV19 with TRBJ1-2; 9 bases map to TRBD1. The CDR3 is 14 amino acids. After removal of 7 bases from V and 8 bases from J, the junction contained 11 bases not matched to a gene. CDR1 and CDR2 (germline): LNHDA, SQIVND (reference sequence). The CDR3, as DNA: TGTGCCAGTACTTTAACAGGGGGCCTGGGAGGCTACACCTTC. Translating gives CASTLTGGLGGYTF.

The chain employs TRBV9 and TRBJ2-5, with 8 bases that match TRBD1. CDR1 SGDLS and CDR2 YYNGEE come from the germline V gene. V trimming: 5 bases; J trimming: 2 bases; junction bases outside the gene matches: 2. This CDR3 has 13 amino acids. The CDR3 bases are TGTGCCAGCAGGGGGACAGGACAAGAGACCCAGTACTTC. Its protein is CASRGTGQETQYF.

This clone was seen a few times. This sequence joins TRBV6-2 or TRBV6-3 and TRBJ2-6; no clear D. Germline-derived CDR1 and CDR2 are MNHEY and SVGEGT. This CDR3 is built from 17 residues. The V gene lost 0 bases and the J gene lost 0 bases, with 9 bases spanning the gap. In nucleotides, the CDR3 is TGTGCCAGCAGTTACTCGAGGCGGAACTCTGGGGCCAACGTCCTGACTTTC. Its translation: CASSYSRRNSGANVLTF.

The rearrangement uses TRBV6-2 or TRBV6-3 and TRBJ1-2; 7 nucleotides agree with TRBD1. V dropped 5 bases and J dropped 6; count of bases not matched to a gene: 6. CDR1 is MNHEY, CDR2 SVGEGT, per germline. The length of the CDR3 is 13 residues. The CDR3 sequence: CASSPPTGNGYTF. CDR3 coding DNA: TGTGCCAGCAGTCCCCCGACAGGGAATGGCTACACCTTC.

The chain links TRBV7-2 to TRBJ2-1, with unresolved D. Looked up from germline, CDR1 is SGHTA and CDR2 is FQGNSA. This CDR3 is 12 amino acids long. V lost 5 bases to trimming and J lost 10 bases, with 12 bases between them. CDR3 in amino acids: CASSRVISEQFF. In nucleotides, the CDR3 is TGTGCCAGCAGCCGGGTCATAAGCGAGCAGTTCTTC.

This clone was found once. The rearrangement links TRBV10-3 to TRBJ2-7; 8 positions match TRBD2. V lost 3 bases to trimming and J lost 1 base; unmatched junction nucleotides: 26. This CDR3 spans 22 amino acids. Germline V gives CDR1 ENHRY, CDR2 SYGVKD. The CDR3 DNA reads as TGTGCCATCAGTGACCTCAGTCCCAGCTTATTCCTAGCGGGCAAACCTTCCTACGAGCAGTACTTC. Protein: CAISDLSPSLFLAGKPSYEQYF.

V and J are TRBV2 and TRBJ2-7; 9 positions agree with TRBD1. CDR1 is SNHLY, CDR2 FYNNEI, per germline. Germline trimming cut 11 bases from V and 0 bases from J; bases unmatched to any gene: 8. The CDR3 is 14 amino acids. CDR3 sequence reads: CALGEGQGSYEQYF. The CDR3 nucleotides are TGTGCCCTAGGCGAGGGACAGGGCTCCTACGAGCAGTACTTC.

This chain joins TRBV30 and TRBJ1-4, with a tentative D call TRBD1 (6 bases). The V end lost 0 bases, the J end lost 10 bases, and 9 bases lay between the germline ends. The CDR3 consists of 12 residues. In germline, CDR1 is GTSNPN, CDR2 SVGIG (reference sequence). The CDR3 bases are TGTGCCTGGAGTGTACAGGGCGCAAAACTGTTTTTT. Encoded protein: CAWSVQGAKLFF.

The rearrangement uses TRBV7-2 and TRBJ2-7; no clear D. CDR1 and CDR2 from the germline V gene are SGHTA and FQGNSA. CDR3 size: 14 residues. V lost 5 bases and J lost 4, with 15 bases in between. CDR3 bases: TGTGCCAGCAGCACCGGCCAGCAGTGGTACGAGCAGTACTTC. It is translated as CASSTGQQWYEQYF.